A selection of T cell receptor beta chains follows, all from one sample in a study of blood T cell repertoires in COVID-19. The method was immunoSEQ multiplex PCR; TCRdb's version includes in-frame clones alone and lacks a portion of them. The table shows around 25,000 clones, with around 89% occurring only once. The sequencing sample was made of peripheral blood. The origin of the receptors is a woman aged 55-70 years with active COVID-19. CDR3s include the opening cysteine and the closing phenylalanine or tryptophan. A D gene is named only where the DNA matches it firmly. Size values are once, few and many counts, or a class for expanded clones, and some rows have none.

TRBJ2-3,TRBV3-1/TRBV3-2,.,TRBD2,TGTGCCAGCAGCCAACCGCATTCGCCCGGGACTAGCGGGAGAAGGGCCACAGATACGCAGTATTTT,CASSQPHSPGTSGRRATDTQYF
TRBJ2-1,TRBV30,.,TRBD2,TGTGCCTCCGCTAGGGAGGGCAATGAGCAGTTCTTC,CASAREGNEQFF
TRBJ2-1,TRBV29-1,.,TRBD2,TGCAGCGTTGAAGGACTAGCGGGAGGGATCAATGAGCAGTTCTTC,CSVEGLAGGINEQFF
TRBJ2-5,TRBV6-5,.,.,TGTGCCAGCAGTTCCGGACAGAATACACAAGAGACCCAGTACTTC,CASSSGQNTQETQYF
TRBJ1-2,TRBV5-6,few,TRBD1,TGTGCCAGCAGCTTCTGGGACAGGGGGTCCTATGGCTACACCTTC,CASSFWDRGSYGYTF
TRBJ2-3,TRBV5-1,.,TRBD1,TGCGCCAGCAGCTTGGAGGGGACAGGGGCCACAGATACGCAGTATTTT,CASSLEGTGATDTQYF
TRBJ1-2,TRBV29-1,.,.,TGCAGCGTTGAAGGGGGGGACGTCGGGCAGCCGATTAACTATGGCTACACCTTC,CSVEGGDVGQPINYGYTF
TRBJ1-1,TRBV6-2/TRBV6-3,few,.,TGTGCCAGCCGCCAGAAGGGGTTAGCCACTGAAGCTTTCTTT,CASRQKGLATEAFF
TRBJ1-1,TRBV5-1,.,TRBD1,TGCGCCAGCAGCGTTGGGACAGTCAACACTGAAGCTTTCTTT,CASSVGTVNTEAFF
TRBJ2-1,TRBV28,once,.,TGTGCCAGCCACCCTCGGTTCAACAGGGTAAAGTTGTTCTTC,CASHPRFNRVKLFF
TRBJ2-2,TRBV3-1/TRBV3-2,.,.,TGTGCCAGCAGCCAATACAGGTACACCGGGGAGCTGTTTTTT,CASSQYRYTGELFF
TRBJ1-2,TRBV20-1,.,.,TGCAGTGCTAGTATGGCGGATGGCTACACCTTC,CSASMADGYTF
TRBJ2-3,TRBV2,.,.,TGTGCCAGCAGTGAGAGGATTAGCACAGATACGCAGTATTTT,CASSERISTDTQYF
TRBJ2-5,TRBV28,.,.,TGTGCCAGCATCTTGCGGGAGACCCAGTACTTC,CASILRETQYF
TRBJ2-7,TRBV7-2,.,.,TGTGCCAGCAGCTTCCTTCCGGGTGGCGAGCAGTACTTC,CASSFLPGGEQYF
TRBJ1-1,TRBV6-1,.,.,TGTGCCAGCAGTTATGGGGGGAAACCCTCTGAAGCTTTCTTT,CASSYGGKPSEAFF
TRBJ2-6,TRBV11-3,.,.,TGTGCCAGCAGCGCCGACAGAAGAATCTCTGGGGCCAACGTCCTGACTTTC,CASSADRRISGANVLTF
TRBJ2-1,TRBV18,.,TRBD2,TGTGCCAGCTCACCGACCGCGGCTAGCGGGACCAATGAGCAGTTCTTC,CASSPTAASGTNEQFF
TRBJ1-4,TRBV3-1/TRBV3-2,.,.,TGTGCCAGCAGCCTAAAACGAGCAGGTGAAAAACTGTTTTTT,CASSLKRAGEKLFF
TRBJ2-2,TRBV4-3,.,.,TGCGCCAGCAGCCAAGAATGGGCTAGCGCCAAGACCTCCACCGGGGAGCTGTTTTTT,CASSQEWASAKTSTGELFF
TRBJ2-1,TRBV24-1,once,TRBD1,TGTGCCACCAGTGATGCCCGGGACAGCCCTATCCACAATGAGCAGTTCTTC,CATSDARDSPIHNEQFF
TRBJ2-1,TRBV2,once,TRBD2,TGTGCCAGCAGTGTTTCGAGCGGGAGTTACAATGAGCAGTTCTTC,CASSVSSGSYNEQFF
TRBJ2-2,TRBV14,.,.,TGTGCCAGCAGCCACCACACCTGGAAGGGGGCGAACACCGGGGAGCTGTTTTTT,CASSHHTWKGANTGELFF
TRBJ1-6,TRBV6-5,.,.,TGTGCCAGCCAACAAAGGAGTTCACCCCTCCACTTT,CASQQRSSPLHF
TRBJ2-1,TRBV21-1,.,.,TGTGCCAGCAGCAAAATCGCGGCGGGAGCCTACAATGAGCAGTTCTTC,CASSKIAAGAYNEQFF
TRBJ2-2,TRBV5-1,.,TRBD1,TGCGCCAGCAGCTTGGGTACAGGGGGCAGGGACACCGGGGAGCTGTTTTTT,CASSLGTGGRDTGELFF
TRBJ2-1,TRBV3-1/TRBV3-2,.,.,TGTGCCAGCAGCTCCTTTTCGTTTTATGAGCAGTTCTTC,CASSSFSFYEQFF
TRBJ2-1,TRBV11-2,.,TRBD2,TGTGCCAGCAGCCTACTATCACTAGCGGGAAGAACCTACAATGAGCAGTTCTTC,CASSLLSLAGRTYNEQFF
TRBJ1-5,TRBV7-2,.,.,TGTGCCAGCAGCCAAGGCGGGAGCGCTTGGTCCCAGCATTTT,CASSQGGSAWSQHF
TRBJ1-3,TRBV5-5,.,TRBD1,TGTGCCAGCAGCTTGGGAACAGGGGAGAGCTCTGGAAACACCATATATTTT,CASSLGTGESSGNTIYF
TRBJ2-7,TRBV7-2,.,.,TGTGCCAGCAGCCCTTTGAAACTATACGAGCAGTACTTC,CASSPLKLYEQYF
TRBJ2-7,TRBV5-1,.,TRBD2,TGCGCCAGCAGCTTGGCCCCGATAGCGGGGAGGGTGTCGTACGAGCAGTACTTC,CASSLAPIAGRVSYEQYF
TRBJ1-1,TRBV19,.,.,TGTGCCAGTAGAGGGGGGGCCACCGACACTGAAGCTTTCTTT,CASRGGATDTEAFF
TRBJ2-1,TRBV5-8,.,.,TGTGCCAGCAGGCTTCGAGGGAGCTCCTACAATGAGCAGTTCTTC,CASRLRGSSYNEQFF
TRBJ2-7,TRBV2,.,.,TGTGCCAGCAGAAGGGGCACCTACGAGCAGTACTTC,CASRRGTYEQYF
TRBJ1-4,TRBV5-1,once,.,TGCGCCAGCAGTAGCGGAGACTTTGCAACTAATGAAAAACTGTTTTTT,CASSSGDFATNEKLFF
TRBJ2-3,TRBV7-6,once,.,TGTGCCAGCAGCTCTAGGGGCGCAGGCACAGATACGCAGTATTTT,CASSSRGAGTDTQYF
TRBJ1-3,TRBV6-5,.,.,TGTGCCAGCAGTTTAATTCCGGGAAACACCATATATTTT,CASSLIPGNTIYF
TRBJ2-7,TRBV18,.,TRBD2,TGTGCCAGCTCACCAGGACTAGCGGGAGGGCCAAGGTCCTACGAGCAGTACTTC,CASSPGLAGGPRSYEQYF